Below, 13 T cell receptor beta chains from the same sample are listed, as sequenced in a study of T cell changes during pregnancy in multiple sclerosis (dated by TCRdb to the late 2010s). The library relied on the immunoSEQ multiplex PCR assay. The clones in this table, taken by TCRdb from immuneACCESS, are in-frame only. Not every clone is retained; where verified, under half of the shortfall comes from an unresolved V gene, and the cause of the rest is unknown. Recorded for this sample are some 80,000 clones; 70% to 90% of them occurred a single time. 0.9% of the sample is held by the ten biggest clonotypes. The material sequenced was peripheral blood, taken in the first trimester of pregnancy. These receptors all stem from a female donor in good health, enrolled as a control in a pregnancy study.

This rearrangement joins TRBV4-1 to TRBJ2-7; D ambiguous. Germline values: CDR1 MGHRA, CDR2 YSYEKL. Trimming cost V 2 bases and J 5 bases, with 19 bases left between them. The CDR3 is 16 amino acids. The CDR3 reads CASSQPNLGWVDEQYF. Written as DNA, the CDR3 is TGCGCCAGCAGCCAACCAAATCTAGGCTGGGTGGACGAGCAGTACTTC.

J is TRBJ1-5 and V is TRBV28; D is unclear. The V end lost 6 bases, the J end lost 5 bases, and 14 bases lay between the germline ends. Germline V gives CDR1 MDHEN, CDR2 SYDVKM. The CDR3 extends over 14 amino acids. This CDR3 is CASSPPSSYQPQHF. The CDR3 nucleotides are TGTGCCAGCAGCCCACCTAGCAGCTATCAGCCCCAGCATTTT.

The chain links TRBV5-1 to TRBJ2-2; 7 bases align to TRBD2. Germline CDR1 and CDR2: SGHRS and YFSETQ. Germline trimming cut 4 bases from V and 4 bases from J; bases unmatched to any gene: 10. The CDR3 consists of 16 residues. CDR3: CASSPPLADPTGELFF. CDR3 in DNA: TGCGCCAGCAGCCCCCCTCTAGCGGACCCCACCGGGGAGCTGTTTTTT.

The chain combines TRBV7-9 with TRBJ2-6; 9 positions agree with TRBD1. The germline V gene encodes CDR1 SEHNR and CDR2 FQNEAQ (reference sequence). This CDR3 is built from 18 residues. V was pared by 6 bases and J by 0 bases, with 9 bases of the junction left unmatched. The CDR3 here is CASRHTGQGTSGANVLTF. The CDR3 DNA follows: TGTGCCAGCAGACACACGGGACAGGGTACCTCTGGGGCCAACGTCCTGACTTTC.

The chain carries TRBV19 and TRBJ2-7, with D possibly TRBD2 on 6 matching bases. CDR1 LNHDA and CDR2 SQIVND come from the germline V gene (reference sequence). The CDR3 is made up of 16 amino acids. Trimming removed 4 bases from V and 1 base from J, with 17 bases in between. DNA for the CDR3: TGTGCCAGTAGTACCCGGGCGGTCGGGGGATCCTACGAGCAGTACTTC. Residues: CASSTRAVGGSYEQYF.

This clone was detected only once. The chain carries TRBV29-1 and TRBJ1-5, with D possibly TRBD1 on 6 matching bases. Germline V CDR1 and CDR2: SQVTM, ANQGSEA. With 7 bases removed from V and 3 bases from J, the gap between germline ends came to 19 bases. This CDR3 spans 15 amino acids. CDR3 DNA sequence: TGCAGCGCAAAAGTGGGGGGGCCTTCCAATCAGCCCCAGCATTTT. Translated, it gives CSAKVGGPSNQPQHF. The whole variable domain, remainder taken from reference TRBV29-1 and TRBJ1-5, is SAVISQKPSRDICQRGTSLTIQCQVDSQVTMMFWYRQQPGQSLTLIATANQGSEATYESGFVIDKFPISRPNLTFSTLTVSNMSPEDSSIYLCSAKVGGPSNQPQHFGDGTRLSIL.

V is TRBV25-1 and J is TRBJ1-1; D is perhaps TRBD1 (5 bases). V gave up 3 bases and J gave up 7 bases, with 12 bases separating them. The CDR3 spans 13 residues. From germline, CDR1 is MGHDK and CDR2 SYGVNS. In nucleotides, the CDR3 is TGTGCCAGCAGTGAGGGGTGGACACATGAAGCTTTCTTT. It yields the protein CASSEGWTHEAFF.

This CDR3 reads CASSPQGHTYEQYF. In nucleotides, the CDR3 is TGTGCCAGCAGTCCACAGGGTCACACCTACGAGCAGTACTTC. V and J are TRBV2 and TRBJ2-7, with a tentative D call TRBD1 (6 bases). The CDR3 covers 14 residues. V lost 5 bases and J 2 bases, leaving 13 bases between the germline ends. The germline V gene encodes CDR1 SNHLY and CDR2 FYNNEI.

This chain uses TRBV7-8 with TRBJ2-7, with TRBD1 as a possible D gene (5 bases). The CDR3 extends over 15 amino acids. Per germline, CDR1 SGHVS and CDR2 FQNEAQ. Deletions cut 3 bases from V and 5 bases from J, with 17 bases between. The CDR3 is CASSFYQGQGDEQYF. The CDR3 region has the DNA TGTGCCAGCAGCTTCTATCAAGGGCAGGGTGACGAGCAGTACTTC.

This clone was counted a few times. The V and J genes are TRBV15 and TRBJ1-1; possibly TRBD1 for D (5 bases). The germline V and J ends were trimmed by 10 bases and 5 bases, with 17 bases remaining between them. Germline CDR1 is LNHNV and CDR2 is YYDKDF (reference sequence). This CDR3 has 13 amino acids. The CDR3 spells CAIRWGKGTEAFF. The CDR3 DNA follows: TGTGCCATCCGATGGGGCAAGGGGACTGAAGCTTTCTTT. The whole variable domain, remainder taken from reference TRBV15 and TRBJ1-1, is DAMVIQNPRYQVTQFGKPVTLSCSQTLNHNVMYWYQQKSSQAPKLLFHYYDKDFNNEADTPDNFQSRRPNTSFCFLDIRSPGLGDTAMYLCAIRWGKGTEAFFGQGTRLTVV.

The V call is TRBV6-1, the J call TRBJ1-6, with a weak D call TRBD1 (6 bases). The V end was cut by 2 bases, the J end by 8 bases, with 10 bases between. The CDR3 runs 14 residues. Germline V gene data show CDR1 as MNHNS and CDR2 as SASEGT. The CDR3 here is CASSERRQDSPLHF. Here the CDR3 DNA reads TGTGCCAGCAGTGAAAGACGACAGGATTCACCCCTCCACTTT.

V and J are TRBV5-1 and TRBJ1-2, with D possibly TRBD1 on 5 matching bases. V was clipped by 6 bases and J by 4 bases, with 16 bases between them. Germline V gene sequence: CDR1 SGHRS, CDR2 YFSETQ. This CDR3 is built from 14 residues. CDR3 residues: CASTPDGGAYGYTF. CDR3 sequence (DNA): TGCGCCAGCACCCCGGACGGGGGTGCCTATGGCTACACCTTC.

The chain couples TRBV10-3 to TRBJ2-7, with D maybe TRBD2 (5 bases). Trimming stripped 4 bases from V and 5 bases from J, with 12 bases between. The CDR3 covers 13 residues. Germline V gives CDR1 ENHRY, CDR2 SYGVKD. Here the CDR3 reads CAISVGSRDEQYF. The CDR3 DNA follows: TGTGCCATCAGTGTGGGTTCGAGGGACGAGCAGTACTTC.